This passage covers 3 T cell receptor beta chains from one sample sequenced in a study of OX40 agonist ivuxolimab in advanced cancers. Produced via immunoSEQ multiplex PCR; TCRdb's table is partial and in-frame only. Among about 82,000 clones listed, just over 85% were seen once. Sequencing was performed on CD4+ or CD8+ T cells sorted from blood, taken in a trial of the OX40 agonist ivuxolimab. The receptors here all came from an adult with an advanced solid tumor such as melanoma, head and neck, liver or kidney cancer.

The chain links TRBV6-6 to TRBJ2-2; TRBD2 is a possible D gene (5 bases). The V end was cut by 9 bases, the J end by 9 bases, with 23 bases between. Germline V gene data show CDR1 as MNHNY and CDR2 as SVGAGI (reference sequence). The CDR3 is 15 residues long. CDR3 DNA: TGTGCCAGTAGGCCTACTAGGCCCCGTTCTAGGGAGCTGTTTTTT. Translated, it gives CASRPTRPRSRELFF.

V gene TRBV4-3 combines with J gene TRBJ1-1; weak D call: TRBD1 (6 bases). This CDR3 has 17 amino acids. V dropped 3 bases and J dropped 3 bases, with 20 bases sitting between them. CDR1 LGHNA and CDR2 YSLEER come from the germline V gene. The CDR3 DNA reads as TGCGCCAGCAGCCACCGAGGTTGGGGGGCGCCGGACACTGAAGCTTTCTTT. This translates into CASSHRGWGAPDTEAFF.

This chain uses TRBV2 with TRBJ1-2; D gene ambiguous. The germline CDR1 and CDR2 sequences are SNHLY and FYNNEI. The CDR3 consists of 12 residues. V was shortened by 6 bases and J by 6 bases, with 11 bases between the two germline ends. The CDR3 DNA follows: TGTGCCAGCAGGGCCGGGTTCGATGGCTACACCTTC. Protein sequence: CASRAGFDGYTF.